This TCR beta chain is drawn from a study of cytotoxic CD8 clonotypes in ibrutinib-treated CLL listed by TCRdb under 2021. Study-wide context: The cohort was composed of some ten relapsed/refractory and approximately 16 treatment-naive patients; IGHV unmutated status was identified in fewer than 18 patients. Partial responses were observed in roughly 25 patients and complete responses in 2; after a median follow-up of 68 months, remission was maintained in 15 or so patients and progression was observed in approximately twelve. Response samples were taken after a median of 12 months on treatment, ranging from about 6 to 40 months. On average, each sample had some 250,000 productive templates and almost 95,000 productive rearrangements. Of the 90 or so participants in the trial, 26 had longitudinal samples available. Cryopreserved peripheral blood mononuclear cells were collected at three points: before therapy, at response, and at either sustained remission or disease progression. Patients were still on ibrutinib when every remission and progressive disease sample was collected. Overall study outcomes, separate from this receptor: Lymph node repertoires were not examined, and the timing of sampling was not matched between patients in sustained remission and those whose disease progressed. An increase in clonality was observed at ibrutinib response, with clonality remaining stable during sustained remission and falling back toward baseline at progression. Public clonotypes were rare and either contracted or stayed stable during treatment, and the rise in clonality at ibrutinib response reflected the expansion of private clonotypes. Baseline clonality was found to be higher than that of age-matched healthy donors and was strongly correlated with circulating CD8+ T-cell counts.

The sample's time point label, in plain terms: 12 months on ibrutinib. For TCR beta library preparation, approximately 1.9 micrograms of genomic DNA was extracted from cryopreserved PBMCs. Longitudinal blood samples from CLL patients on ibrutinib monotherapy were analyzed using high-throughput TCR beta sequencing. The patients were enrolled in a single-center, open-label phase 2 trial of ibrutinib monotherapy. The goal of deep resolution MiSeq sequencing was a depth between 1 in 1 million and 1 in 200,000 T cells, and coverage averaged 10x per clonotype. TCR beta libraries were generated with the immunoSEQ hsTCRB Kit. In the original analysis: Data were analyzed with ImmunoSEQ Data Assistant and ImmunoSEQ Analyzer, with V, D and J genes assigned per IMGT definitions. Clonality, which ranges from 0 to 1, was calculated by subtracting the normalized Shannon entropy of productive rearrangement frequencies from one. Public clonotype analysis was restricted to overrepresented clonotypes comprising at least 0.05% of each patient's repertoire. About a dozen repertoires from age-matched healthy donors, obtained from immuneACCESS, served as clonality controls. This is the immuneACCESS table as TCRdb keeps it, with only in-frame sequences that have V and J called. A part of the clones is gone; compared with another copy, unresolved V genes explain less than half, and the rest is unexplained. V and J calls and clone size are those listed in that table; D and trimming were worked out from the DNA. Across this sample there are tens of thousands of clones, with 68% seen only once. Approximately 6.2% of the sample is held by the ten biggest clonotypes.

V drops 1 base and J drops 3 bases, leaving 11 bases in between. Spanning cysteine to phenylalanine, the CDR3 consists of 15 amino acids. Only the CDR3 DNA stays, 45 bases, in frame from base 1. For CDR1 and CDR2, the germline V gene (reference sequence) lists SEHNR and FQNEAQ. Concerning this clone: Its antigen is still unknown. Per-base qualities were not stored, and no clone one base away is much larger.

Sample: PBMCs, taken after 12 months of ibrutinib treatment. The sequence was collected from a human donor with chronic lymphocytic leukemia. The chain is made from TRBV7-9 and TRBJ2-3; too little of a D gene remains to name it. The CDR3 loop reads CASSLGPVGTDTQYF. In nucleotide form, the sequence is TGTGCCAGCAGCTTAGGGCCGGTTGGTACAGATACGCAGTATTTT.